Presented here are 12 T cell receptor beta chains from one specimen sequenced in a study of cytomegalovirus exposure and HLA in healthy donors. Primers included in the PCR were 60 Vbeta and 13 Jbeta primers. The assay was immunoSEQ multiplex PCR, and TCRdb's table has in-frame clones only and misses some. This table has roughly 250,000 clones, 84% appearing once. The material sequenced was PBMCs. Receptors originate from a woman between 40 and 50 years old in good health and CMV-seropositive.

The chain is built from TRBV30 and TRBJ1-5, with 8 positions matching TRBD1. Germline lookup yields CDR1 GTSNPN and CDR2 SVGIG (reference sequence). The CDR3 loop spans 15 amino acids. After removal of 0 bases from V and 6 bases from J, the junction contained 7 bases not matched to a gene. The CDR3 DNA reads TGTGCCTGGAGTGTACCAGGGGGCCTGAGTCAGCCCCAGCATTTT. This codes for CAWSVPGGLSQPQHF. The full variable domain, with the rest looked up from reference TRBV30 and TRBJ1-5, is SQTIHQWPATLVQPVGSPLSLECTVEGTSNPNLYWYRQAAGRGLQLLFYSVGIGQISSEVPQNLSASRPQDRQFILSSKKLLLSDSGFYLCAWSVPGGLSQPQHFGDGTRLSIL.

This sequence joins TRBV7-2 and TRBJ1-2; 7 bases map to TRBD1. Germline V gene data show CDR1 as SGHTA and CDR2 as FQGNSA. With 5 bases clipped from V and 6 bases from J, the junction kept 15 bases outside the gene matches. CDR3 length: 16 amino acids. CDR3 sequence reads: CASSLDRDSVRDGYTF. As DNA, the CDR3 is TGTGCCAGCAGCCTCGACCGGGACAGCGTCCGCGATGGCTACACCTTC.

V usage is TRBV10-3 and J usage is TRBJ1-5, with 7 bases identical to TRBD1. The length of the CDR3 is 15 residues. Per the germline V gene, CDR1 is ENHRY and CDR2 is SYGVKD. V dropped 2 bases and J dropped 3; count of bases not matched to a gene: 4. CDR3 bases: TGTGCCATCAGTGAGGCCAGGGGGGACAATCAGCCCCAGCATTTT. Its protein product is CAISEARGDNQPQHF.

The rearrangement joins TRBV19 to TRBJ1-1, with TRBD1 matching 7 bases. The CDR3 extends over 16 amino acids. In germline, CDR1 is LNHDA, CDR2 SQIVND (reference sequence). After removal of 4 bases from V and 6 bases from J, the junction contained 14 bases not matched to a gene. CDR3 DNA: TGTGCCAGTAGTACCCCCCGGACAGGCTCGAGGGCTGAAGCTTTCTTT. Translation gives CASSTPRTGSRAEAFF.

This clone occurred a few times. V and J are TRBV11-2 and TRBJ2-1, with 15 nucleotides matching TRBD2. V trimming: 3 bases; J trimming: 3 bases; junction bases outside the gene matches: 0. CDR3 length: 16 residues. The germline gives CDR1 SGHAT, CDR2 FQNNGV. CDR3 bases: TGTGCCAGCAGCTTGGGACTAGCGGGAGGCTACAATGAGCAGTTCTTC. This sequence encodes CASSLGLAGGYNEQFF.

This clone was seen a few times. The chain recombines TRBV19 with TRBJ1-1, with D tentatively TRBD1 (5 bases). CDR3 length: 14 amino acids. Germline V lookup: CDR1 LNHDA, CDR2 SQIVND (reference sequence). V shed 6 bases and J shed 0 bases, with 11 bases lying between them. The CDR3 region is CASSTGRMNTEAFF. In DNA form, the CDR3 reads TGTGCCAGTAGCACAGGTCGTATGAACACTGAAGCTTTCTTT.

This chain links TRBV29-1 with TRBJ1-4, with no clear D. Trimming removed 0 bases from V and 8 bases from J, with 13 bases in between. The CDR3 extends over 14 amino acids. In germline, CDR1 is SQVTM, CDR2 ANQGSEA. CDR3 coding DNA: TGCAGCGTTGAAGATCAGGCATTTGGCGAAAAACTGTTTTTT. Its translation: CSVEDQAFGEKLFF.

This chain links TRBV18 with TRBJ2-1, with D tentatively TRBD2 (6 bases). CDR1 KGHSH and CDR2 LQKENI come from the germline V gene. Trimming took off 3 bases at V and 6 bases at J, with 15 bases between the two ends. The CDR3 covers 15 residues. This CDR3 is CASSPPAWGVNEQFF. The CDR3 nucleotides read TGTGCCAGCTCACCCCCTGCTTGGGGGGTCAATGAGCAGTTCTTC.

This clone has just one count. The chain has TRBV7-3 and TRBJ2-3; a possible D gene is TRBD1 (5 bases). Germline V gene sequence: CDR1 SGHTA, CDR2 FQGTGA. The CDR3 contains 13 residues. The V end was cut by 6 bases, the J end by 0 bases, with 7 bases between. The CDR3 DNA sequence: TGTGCCAGCAGTTCAGGGAGCACAGATACGCAGTATTTT. Encoded protein: CASSSGSTDTQYF.

CDR3 nucleotide sequence: TGCGCCAGCAGCCAAAGGACTAGCCGTACAGATACGCAGTATTTT. Translated: CASSQRTSRTDTQYF. The chain couples TRBV4-3 to TRBJ2-3; 8 bases fit TRBD2. CDR3 length: 15 amino acids. J gave up 3 bases and V 2 bases, and 4 bases lay outside the gene matches. CDR1 is LGHNA, CDR2 YSLEER, per germline.

The chain uses TRBV27 and TRBJ2-1, with 8 bases that match TRBD2. V lost 5 bases and J lost 8; bases outside the gene matches: 14. From germline, CDR1 is MNHEY and CDR2 SMNVEV (reference sequence). The CDR3 sequence is 16 residues long. The CDR3 loop is CASSPERETTRDEQFF. CDR3 DNA sequence: TGTGCCAGCAGTCCGGAGCGGGAGACAACCAGGGATGAGCAGTTCTTC.

The V and J genes are TRBV5-6 and TRBJ1-3, with 10 bases identical to TRBD1. Germline lookup yields CDR1 SGHDT and CDR2 YYEEEE. This CDR3 spans 14 amino acids. The CDR3 nucleotides read TGTGCGAGCGGGGACAGGGGAGCCGGAAACACCATATATTTT. Translation gives CASGDRGAGNTIYF.